This T cell receptor beta chain was sequenced during a study of T cells in Graves' hyperthyroidism and ophthalmopathy. Study-level findings and limits: Most thyroid clonotypes that were expanded above 0.001 also turned up in blood. The model foresaw ophthalmopathy a median around 6.4 months prior to onset. Ophthalmopathy was distinguished from stable hyperthyroidism by 13 V-J signatures.

TCR beta CDR3 regions were amplified from RNA transcripts. Using the HTBI primer set, a first-round RT-PCR was run on the TCR CDR3. Each CDR3 protein gets one entry after TCRdb re-called the multiplex PCR reads with MiXCR. The top ten clones hold about 40% of a sample with 500,000 to 650,000 distinct CDR3 sequences, 40% to 50% of them seen once. This clonotype has a handful of counts. The target antigen is unknown. Exclusion of patients followed from uncontrolled infection, other autoimmune disease, pregnancy or lactation. Germline CDR1 SGHTA, CDR2 FQGNSA. The CDR3 is made up of 15 amino acids. Trimming removed 3 bases from V and 2 bases from J, with 13 bases in between.

This TCR derives from an adult woman with Graves' disease, either hyperthyroidism or ophthalmopathy (not recorded which). The rearrangement uses TRBV7-2 and TRBJ1-2; D unresolved. What was sequenced was peripheral blood or thyroid tissue (not recorded which). DNA of the CDR3: TGTGCCAGCAGCTTGTACCGGGTGACAAACTATGGCTACACCTTC. Translating gives CASSLYRVTNYGYTF.